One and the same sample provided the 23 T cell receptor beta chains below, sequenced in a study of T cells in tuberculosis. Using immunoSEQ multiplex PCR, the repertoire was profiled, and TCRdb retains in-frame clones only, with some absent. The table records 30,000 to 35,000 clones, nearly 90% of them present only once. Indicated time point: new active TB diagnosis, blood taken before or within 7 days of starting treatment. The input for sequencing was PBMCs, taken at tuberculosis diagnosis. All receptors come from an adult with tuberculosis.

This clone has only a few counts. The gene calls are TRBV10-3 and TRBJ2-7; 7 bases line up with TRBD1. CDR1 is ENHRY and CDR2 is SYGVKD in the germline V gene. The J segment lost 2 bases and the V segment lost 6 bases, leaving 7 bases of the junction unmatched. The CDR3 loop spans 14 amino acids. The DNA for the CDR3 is TGTGCCATCAGGAAGGGACAGTCCGCCTACGAGCAGTACTTC. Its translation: CAIRKGQSAYEQYF.

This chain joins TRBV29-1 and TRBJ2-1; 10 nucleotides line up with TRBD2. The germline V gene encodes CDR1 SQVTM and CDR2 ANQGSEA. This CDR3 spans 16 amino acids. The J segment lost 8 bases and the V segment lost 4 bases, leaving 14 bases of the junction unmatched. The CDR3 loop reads CSVVPPAGGPGYEQFF. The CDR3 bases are TGCAGCGTTGTCCCCCCAGCGGGAGGGCCAGGATATGAGCAGTTCTTC.

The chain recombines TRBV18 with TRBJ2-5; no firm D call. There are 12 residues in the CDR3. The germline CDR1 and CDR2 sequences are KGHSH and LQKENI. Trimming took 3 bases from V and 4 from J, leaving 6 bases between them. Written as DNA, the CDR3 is TGTGCCAGCTCACCGTCCGGAGAGACCCAGTACTTC. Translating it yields CASSPSGETQYF.

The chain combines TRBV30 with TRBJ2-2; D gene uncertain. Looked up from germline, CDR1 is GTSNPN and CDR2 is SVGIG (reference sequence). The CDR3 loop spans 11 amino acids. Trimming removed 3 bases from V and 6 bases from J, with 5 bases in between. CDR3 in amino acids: CAWRFAGELFF. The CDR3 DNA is TGTGCCTGGAGGTTCGCCGGGGAGCTGTTTTTT. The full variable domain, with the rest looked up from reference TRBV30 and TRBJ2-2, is SQTIHQWPATLVQPVGSPLSLECTVEGTSNPNLYWYRQAAGRGLQLLFYSVGIGQISSEVPQNLSASRPQDRQFILSSKKLLLSDSGFYLCAWRFAGELFFGEGSRLTVL.

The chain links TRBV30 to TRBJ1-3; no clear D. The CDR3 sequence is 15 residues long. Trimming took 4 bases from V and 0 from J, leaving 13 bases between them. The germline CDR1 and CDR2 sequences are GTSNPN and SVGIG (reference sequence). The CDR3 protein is CAWTPKTGSGNTIYF. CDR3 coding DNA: TGTGCCTGGACCCCAAAGACGGGCTCTGGAAACACCATATATTTT. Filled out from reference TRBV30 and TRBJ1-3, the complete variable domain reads SQTIHQWPATLVQPVGSPLSLECTVEGTSNPNLYWYRQAAGRGLQLLFYSVGIGQISSEVPQNLSASRPQDRQFILSSKKLLLSDSGFYLCAWTPKTGSGNTIYFGEGSWLTVV.

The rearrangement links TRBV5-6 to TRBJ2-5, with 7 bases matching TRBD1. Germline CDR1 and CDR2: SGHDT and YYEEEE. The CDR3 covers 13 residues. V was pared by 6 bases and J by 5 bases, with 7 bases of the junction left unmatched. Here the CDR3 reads CASNDRVVETQYF. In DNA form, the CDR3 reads TGTGCCAGCAACGACAGGGTTGTGGAGACCCAGTACTTC.

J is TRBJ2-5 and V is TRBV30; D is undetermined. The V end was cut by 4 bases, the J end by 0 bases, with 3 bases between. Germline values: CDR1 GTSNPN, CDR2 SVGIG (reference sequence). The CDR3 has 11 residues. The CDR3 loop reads CAWNNQETQYF. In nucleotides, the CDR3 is TGTGCCTGGAATAACCAAGAGACCCAGTACTTC.

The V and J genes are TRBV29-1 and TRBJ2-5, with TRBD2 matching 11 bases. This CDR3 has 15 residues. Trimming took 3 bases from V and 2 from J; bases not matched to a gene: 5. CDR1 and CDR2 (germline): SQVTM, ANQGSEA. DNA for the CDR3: TGCAGCGTTGAGGGGACTAGCGGCAAACAAGAGACCCAGTACTTC. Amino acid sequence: CSVEGTSGKQETQYF.

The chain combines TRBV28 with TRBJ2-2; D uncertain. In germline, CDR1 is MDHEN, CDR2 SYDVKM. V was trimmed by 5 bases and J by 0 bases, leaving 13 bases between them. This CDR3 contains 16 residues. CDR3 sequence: CASSPDKFANTGELFF. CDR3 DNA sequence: TGTGCCAGCAGTCCTGACAAATTCGCGAACACCGGGGAGCTGTTTTTT.

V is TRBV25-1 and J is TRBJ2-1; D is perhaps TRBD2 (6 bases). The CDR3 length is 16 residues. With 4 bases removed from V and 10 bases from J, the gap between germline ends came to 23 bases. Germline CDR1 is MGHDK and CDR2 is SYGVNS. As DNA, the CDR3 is TGTGCCAGCAGTGCCTTCTTCGGGAGTGCCTCGGGGGAGCAGTTCTTC. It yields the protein CASSAFFGSASGEQFF.

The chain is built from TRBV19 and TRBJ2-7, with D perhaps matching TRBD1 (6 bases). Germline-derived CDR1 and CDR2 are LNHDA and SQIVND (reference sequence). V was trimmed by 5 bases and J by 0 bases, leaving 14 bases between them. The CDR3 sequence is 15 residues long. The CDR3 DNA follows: TGTGCCAGTAGTCCGGAGGACAGAGTCTCCTACGAGCAGTACTTC. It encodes CASSPEDRVSYEQYF. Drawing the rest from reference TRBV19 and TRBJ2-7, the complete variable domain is DGGITQSPKYLFRKEGQNVTLSCEQNLNHDAMYWYRQDPGQGLRLIYYSQIVNDFQKGDIAEGYSVSREKKESFPLTVTSAQKNPTAFYLCASSPEDRVSYEQYFGPGTRLTVT.

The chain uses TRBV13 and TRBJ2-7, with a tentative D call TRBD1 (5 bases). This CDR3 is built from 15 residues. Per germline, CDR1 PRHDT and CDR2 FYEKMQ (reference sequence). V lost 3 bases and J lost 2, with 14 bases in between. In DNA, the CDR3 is TGTGCCAGCAGCTTCCGCAGGGTCGGAACCTACGAGCAGTACTTC. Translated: CASSFRRVGTYEQYF.

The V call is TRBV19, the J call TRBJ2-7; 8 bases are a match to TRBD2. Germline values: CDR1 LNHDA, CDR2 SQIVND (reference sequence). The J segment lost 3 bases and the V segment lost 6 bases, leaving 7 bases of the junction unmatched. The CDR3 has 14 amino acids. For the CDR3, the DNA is TGTGCCAGTAGCGATAGCGGGACCTTCTACGAGCAGTACTTC. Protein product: CASSDSGTFYEQYF.

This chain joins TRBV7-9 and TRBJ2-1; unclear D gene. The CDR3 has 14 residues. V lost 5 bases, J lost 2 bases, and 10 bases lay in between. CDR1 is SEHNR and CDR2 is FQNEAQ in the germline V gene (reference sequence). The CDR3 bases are TGTGCCAGCAGCCTCACCGCGGCCTACAATGAGCAGTTCTTC. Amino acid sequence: CASSLTAAYNEQFF.

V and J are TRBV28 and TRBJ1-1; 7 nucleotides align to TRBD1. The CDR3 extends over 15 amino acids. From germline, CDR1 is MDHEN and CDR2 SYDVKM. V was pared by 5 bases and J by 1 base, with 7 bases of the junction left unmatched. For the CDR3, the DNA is TGTGCCAGCAGTCCTAACAGGGGATGGAACACTGAAGCTTTCTTT. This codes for CASSPNRGWNTEAFF. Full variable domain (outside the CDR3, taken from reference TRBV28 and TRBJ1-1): DVKVTQSSRYLVKRTGEKVFLECVQDMDHENMFWYRQDPGLGLRLIYFSYDVKMKEKGDIPEGYSVSREKKERFSLILESASTNQTSMYLCASSPNRGWNTEAFFGQGTRLTVV.

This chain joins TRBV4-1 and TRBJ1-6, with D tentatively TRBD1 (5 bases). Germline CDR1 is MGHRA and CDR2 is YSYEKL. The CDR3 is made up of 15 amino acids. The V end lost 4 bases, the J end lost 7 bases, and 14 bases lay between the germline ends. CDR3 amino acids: CASSLNRQSNSPLHF. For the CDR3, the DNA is TGCGCCAGCAGCCTTAATCGACAGAGCAATTCACCCCTCCACTTT.

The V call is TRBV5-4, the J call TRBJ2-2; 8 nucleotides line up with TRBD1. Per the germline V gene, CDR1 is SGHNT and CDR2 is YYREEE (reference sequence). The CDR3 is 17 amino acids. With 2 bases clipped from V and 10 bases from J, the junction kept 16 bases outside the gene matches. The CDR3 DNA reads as TGTGCCAGCAGCTTCTCCGGGATGGGCAGGGGGCCCCCGGAGCTGTTTTTT. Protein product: CASSFSGMGRGPPELFF.

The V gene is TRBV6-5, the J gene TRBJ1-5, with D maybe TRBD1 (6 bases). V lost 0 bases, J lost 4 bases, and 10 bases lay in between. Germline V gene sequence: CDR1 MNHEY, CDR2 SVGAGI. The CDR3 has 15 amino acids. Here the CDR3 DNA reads TGTGCCAGCAGTTACTCGACAAGGGGGAATCAGCCCCAGCATTTT. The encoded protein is CASSYSTRGNQPQHF.

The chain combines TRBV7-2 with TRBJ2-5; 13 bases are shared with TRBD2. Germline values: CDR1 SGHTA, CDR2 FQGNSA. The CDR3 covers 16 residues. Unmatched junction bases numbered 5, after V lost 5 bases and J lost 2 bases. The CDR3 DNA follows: TGTGCCAGCAGCCTGGGACTAGCGGGGTATCAAGAGACCCAGTACTTC. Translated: CASSLGLAGYQETQYF. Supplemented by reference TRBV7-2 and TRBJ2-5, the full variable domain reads GAGVSQSPSNKVTEKGKDVELRCDPISGHTALYWYRQSLGQGLEFLIYFQGNSAPDKSGLPSDRFSAERTGGSVSTLTIQRTQQEDSAVYLCASSLGLAGYQETQYFGPGTRLLVL.

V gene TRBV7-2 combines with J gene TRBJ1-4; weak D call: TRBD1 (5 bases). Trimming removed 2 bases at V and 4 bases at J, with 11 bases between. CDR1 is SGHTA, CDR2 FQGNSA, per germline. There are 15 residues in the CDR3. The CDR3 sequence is CASSLWGGNNEKLFF. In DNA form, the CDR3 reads TGTGCCAGCAGCTTATGGGGCGGCAATAATGAAAAACTGTTTTTT.

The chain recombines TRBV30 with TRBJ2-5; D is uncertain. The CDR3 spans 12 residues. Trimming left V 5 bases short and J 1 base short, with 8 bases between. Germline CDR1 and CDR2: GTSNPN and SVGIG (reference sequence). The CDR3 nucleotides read TGTGCCTGGGATAGAGGCCAAGAGACCCAGTACTTC. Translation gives CAWDRGQETQYF. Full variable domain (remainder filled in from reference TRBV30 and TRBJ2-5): SQTIHQWPATLVQPVGSPLSLECTVEGTSNPNLYWYRQAAGRGLQLLFYSVGIGQISSEVPQNLSASRPQDRQFILSSKKLLLSDSGFYLCAWDRGQETQYFGPGTRLLVL.

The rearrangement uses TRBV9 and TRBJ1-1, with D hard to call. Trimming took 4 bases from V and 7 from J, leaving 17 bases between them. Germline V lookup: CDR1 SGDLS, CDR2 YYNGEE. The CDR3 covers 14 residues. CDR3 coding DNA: TGTGCCAGCAGCTCTCTAGGTGGCCGCAGTGAAGCTTTCTTT. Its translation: CASSSLGGRSEAFF.

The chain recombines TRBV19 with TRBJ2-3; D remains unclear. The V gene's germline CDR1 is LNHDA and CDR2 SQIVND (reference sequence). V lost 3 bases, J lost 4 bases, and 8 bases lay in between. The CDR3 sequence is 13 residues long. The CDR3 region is CASSIQDPDTQYF. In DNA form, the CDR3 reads TGTGCCAGTAGTATTCAGGATCCAGATACGCAGTATTTT.